A selection of T cell receptor beta chains follows, all from one sample in a study of blood T cell repertoires in COVID-19. Generated by immunoSEQ multiplex PCR, the TCRdb table keeps only in-frame clones and is missing some. The sample lists around 190,000 clones, roughly nine tenths occurring once. The sample taken for sequencing was peripheral blood. The receptor source for this set is a man aged 25-40 years with acute or convalescent COVID-19. Each CDR3 is given with its conserved first and last residue. D genes are given only for firm matches. Size values are once, few and many counts, or a class for expanded clones, and some rows have none.

V gene	D gene	clone size	J gene	CDR3 protein	CDR3 DNA
TRBV4-1	TRBD2	.	TRBJ2-1	CASSQDAGTSAPNEQFF	TGCGCCAGCAGCCAAGATGCCGGGACTAGCGCTCCCAATGAGCAGTTCTTC
TRBV7-9	TRBD2	.	TRBJ2-3	CASSPRTSGGLSTDTQYF	TGTGCCAGCAGCCCAAGGACTAGCGGGGGGTTAAGCACAGATACGCAGTATTTT
TRBV6-5	.	once	TRBJ1-1	CASRKDRDTEAFF	TGTGCCAGCAGGAAAGACAGAGACACTGAAGCTTTCTTT
TRBV7-9	TRBD1	.	TRBJ2-7	CASSHWDSAYEQYF	TGTGCCAGCAGCCACTGGGACAGCGCCTACGAGCAGTACTTC
TRBV5-1	TRBD2	few	TRBJ2-5	CASSFLTSGGAGETQYF	TGCGCCAGCAGCTTCCTGACTAGCGGGGGGGCAGGAGAGACCCAGTACTTC
TRBV12-5	.	.	TRBJ2-3	CASGQRGNSGDTQYF	TGTGCTAGTGGCCAACGGGGAAACAGTGGAGATACGCAGTATTTT
TRBV5-1	TRBD2	.	TRBJ2-4	CASSLGEGNTKNIQYF	TGCGCCAGCAGCTTGGGGGAGGGAAATACCAAAAACATTCAGTACTTC
TRBV7-6	TRBD1	.	TRBJ2-7	CASSVLPDRAVDEQYF	TGTGCCAGCAGCGTACTCCCGGACAGGGCAGTCGACGAGCAGTACTTC
TRBV28	TRBD1	.	TRBJ1-5	CASSSGTGGIKPQHF	TGTGCCAGCAGTTCCGGGACAGGGGGCATTAAGCCCCAGCATTTT
TRBV5-1	TRBD1	.	TRBJ2-1	CASRGTGENEQFF	TGCGCCAGCAGGGGGACAGGGGAGAATGAGCAGTTCTTC
TRBV29-1	TRBD1	.	TRBJ1-1	CSVGDRASHTEAFF	TGCAGCGTCGGGGACAGGGCATCACACACTGAAGCTTTCTTT
TRBV6-4	TRBD1	.	TRBJ2-1	CASSAGTGVNEQFF	TGTGCCAGCAGTGCCGGGACAGGGGTGAATGAGCAGTTCTTC
TRBV20-1	TRBD2	.	TRBJ2-1	CSASLGGSSYNEQFF	TGCAGTGCTAGTTTGGGGGGGAGCTCCTACAATGAGCAGTTCTTC
TRBV27	TRBD2	.	TRBJ2-6	CASSLSVAGVISGANVLTF	TGTGCCAGCAGTTTATCAGTAGCGGGGGTAATCTCTGGGGCCAACGTCCTGACTTTC
TRBV28	TRBD1	.	TRBJ2-7	CASSFSGGSSYEQYF	TGTGCCAGCAGTTTCTCAGGGGGTTCCTCCTACGAGCAGTACTTC
TRBV2	.	.	TRBJ2-7	CASNPGSMIYEQYF	TGTGCCAGCAATCCGGGGTCAATGATCTACGAGCAGTACTTC
TRBV4-2	TRBD1	.	TRBJ2-7	CASSQAGTGDEQYF	TGTGCCAGCAGCCAAGCCGGGACAGGGGACGAGCAGTACTTC
TRBV18	TRBD2	.	TRBJ2-4	CASSPAGRGIQYF	TGTGCCAGCTCACCGGCAGGGAGGGGCATTCAGTACTTC
TRBV7-6	.	.	TRBJ2-7	CASSLGVDSSYEQYF	TGTGCCAGCAGCTTAGGGGTGGACAGCTCCTACGAGCAGTACTTC